This paragraph covers one T cell receptor (beta chain) sequence. Germline loops: CDR1 SGHNT, CDR2 YYREEE (reference sequence). The V gene lost 2 bases and the J gene lost 1 base, with 12 bases spanning the gap. The CDR3 loop spans 16 amino acids. These data are taken from a study of shared clonotypes between healthy human individuals. Sequenced by immunoSEQ multiplex PCR; TCRdb stores in-frame clones only, minus some. The sample contains about 1.5 million clones, roughly 97% of which appear only once. V gene TRBV5-4 combines with J gene TRBJ2-2, with D unresolved. Sequenced material: naive CD4+ T cells sorted from blood. Subset defined: CD45RA+ positively selected. This receptor was taken from a man younger than 45 in good health. CDR3 region: CASSFLSVLNTGELFF. The CDR3 nucleotides are TGTGCCAGCAGCTTTCTCTCTGTTCTGAACACCGGGGAGCTGTTTTTT.